Presented here are 2 T cell receptor beta chains from one specimen sequenced in a study of beta chain features in type 1 diabetes. Study conclusions and caveats: Moderately but significantly shorter TCRB CDR3s were found in Type 1 diabetes patients in all four CD4+ subsets.

TCRB transcripts that were expressed got sequenced, as all of the isolated RNA had been reverse transcribed. Some clones are missing from TCRdb's copy, which holds only in-frame ones; the method was immunoSEQ multiplex PCR. The table has under 200,000 clones, about 8.3% seen once; the top ten hold around 0.5%. Antigens for these TCRs are unknown. Sequencing was done on a sample of central memory CD4+ T cells from blood. The receptor set was obtained from a woman in her late teens or twenties with type 1 diabetes.

The chain couples TRBV5-5 to TRBJ1-2, with D tentatively TRBD1 (5 bases). This CDR3 has 13 residues. Germline V gives CDR1 SGHKS, CDR2 YYEKEE (reference sequence). Between the trimmed V and J ends, which lost 1 base and 8 bases, there was a span of 12 bases. For the CDR3, the DNA is TGTGCCAGCAGCTTGAGGGACTCGACCGGCTACACCTTC. Protein product: CASSLRDSTGYTF.

The rearrangement links TRBV6-1 to TRBJ2-1; TRBD2 agrees at 7 bases. This CDR3 is 13 amino acids long. V was pared by 7 bases and J by 5 bases, with 5 bases of the junction left unmatched. The V gene's germline CDR1 is MNHNS and CDR2 SASEGT. The CDR3, as DNA: TGTGCCAGCATCCAGCGGGGAAACAATGAGCAGTTCTTC. This gives the protein CASIQRGNNEQFF.